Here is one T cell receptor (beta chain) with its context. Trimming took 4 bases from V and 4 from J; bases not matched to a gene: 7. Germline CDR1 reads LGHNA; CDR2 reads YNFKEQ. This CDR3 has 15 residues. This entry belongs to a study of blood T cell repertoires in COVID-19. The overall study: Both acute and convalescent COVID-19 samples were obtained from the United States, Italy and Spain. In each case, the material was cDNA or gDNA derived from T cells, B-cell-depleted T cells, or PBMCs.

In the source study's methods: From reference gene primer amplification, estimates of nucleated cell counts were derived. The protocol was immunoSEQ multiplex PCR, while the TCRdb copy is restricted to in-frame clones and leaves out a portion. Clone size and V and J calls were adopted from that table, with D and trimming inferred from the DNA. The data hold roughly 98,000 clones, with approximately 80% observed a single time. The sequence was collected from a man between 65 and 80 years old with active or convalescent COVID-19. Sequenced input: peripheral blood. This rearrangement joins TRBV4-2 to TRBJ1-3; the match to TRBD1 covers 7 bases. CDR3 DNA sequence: TGTGCCAGCAGCCCAACGACAGGGAGGGGAAACACCATATATTTT. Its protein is CASSPTTGRGNTIYF.